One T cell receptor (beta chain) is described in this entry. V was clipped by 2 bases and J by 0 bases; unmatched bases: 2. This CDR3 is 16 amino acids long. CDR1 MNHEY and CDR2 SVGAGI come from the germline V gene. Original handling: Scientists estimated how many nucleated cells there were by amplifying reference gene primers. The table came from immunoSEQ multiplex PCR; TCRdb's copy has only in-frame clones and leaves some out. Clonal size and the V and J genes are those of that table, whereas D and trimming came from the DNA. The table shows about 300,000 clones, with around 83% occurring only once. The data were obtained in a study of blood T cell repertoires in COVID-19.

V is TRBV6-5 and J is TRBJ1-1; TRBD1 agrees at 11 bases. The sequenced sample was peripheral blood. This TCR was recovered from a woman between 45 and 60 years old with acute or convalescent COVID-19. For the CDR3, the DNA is TGTGCCAGCAGTTACGGGACAGGGGGTTTGAACACTGAAGCTTTCTTT. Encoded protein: CASSYGTGGLNTEAFF.